One and the same sample provided the 5 T cell receptor beta chains below, sequenced in a study of CD8 T cells in Susac syndrome. RNA in amounts of roughly 0.5 to 1 ug was reverse transcribed with random hexamers. MiXCR, run by TCRdb on the immunoSEQ multiplex PCR reads, gives a single entry per CDR3 protein. The sample comprises 160,000 or so distinct CDR3 sequences, about 94% of which are singletons, and approximately 0.14% rests with the top ten. Sequenced material: CD4+ T cells from PBMCs. These receptors were obtained from a human donor in good health.

This chain joins TRBV10-3 and TRBJ1-2, with 7 nucleotides matching TRBD1. J lost 0 bases, V lost 5 bases, and 6 bases had no gene match. The germline CDR1 and CDR2 sequences are ENHRY and SYGVKD. The length of the CDR3 is 15 residues. The DNA for the CDR3 is TGTGCCATCAGTTCCCGACAGGGAGCTAACTATGGCTACACCTTC. Translation: CAISSRQGANYGYTF.

The V call is TRBV12-3 or TRBV12-4, the J call TRBJ1-5; the match to TRBD1 covers 8 bases. CDR3 length equals 13 residues. Unmatched junction bases numbered 1, after V lost 3 bases and J lost 6 bases. The CDR3 DNA is TGTGCCAGCAGTTTCGACAGGGGTCAGCCCCAGCATTTT. This translates into CASSFDRGQPQHF.

The chain links TRBV5-1 to TRBJ1-3; no clear D gene. Trimming removed 5 bases at V and 0 bases at J, with 12 bases between. The CDR3 sequence is 15 residues long. Germline-derived CDR1 and CDR2 are SGHRS and YFSETQ. The CDR3: CASSEASRSGNTIYF. CDR3 in DNA: TGCGCCAGCAGTGAGGCTTCCCGCTCTGGAAACACCATATATTTT.

This clonotype was detected once. This chain joins TRBV7-9 and TRBJ2-7; D might be TRBD1 (6 bases). CDR1 and CDR2 from the germline V gene are SEHNR and FQNEAQ (reference sequence). The CDR3 has 12 residues. The ends were cut back, 5 bases at V and 3 bases at J, with 8 bases in the middle. The CDR3 DNA is TGTGCCAGCAGCCGGACAGACTACGAGCAGTACTTC. Translating gives CASSRTDYEQYF.

The sample holds a few counts of this clonotype. This rearrangement joins TRBV18 to TRBJ2-7; 7 positions agree with TRBD2. CDR1 is KGHSH and CDR2 is LQKENI in the germline V gene. V trimming: 6 bases; J trimming: 6 bases; junction bases outside the gene matches: 2. The CDR3 loop spans 11 amino acids. In DNA, the CDR3 is TGTGCCAGCTCTCCGGGAGGCGAGCAGTACTTC. This encodes CASSPGGEQYF.